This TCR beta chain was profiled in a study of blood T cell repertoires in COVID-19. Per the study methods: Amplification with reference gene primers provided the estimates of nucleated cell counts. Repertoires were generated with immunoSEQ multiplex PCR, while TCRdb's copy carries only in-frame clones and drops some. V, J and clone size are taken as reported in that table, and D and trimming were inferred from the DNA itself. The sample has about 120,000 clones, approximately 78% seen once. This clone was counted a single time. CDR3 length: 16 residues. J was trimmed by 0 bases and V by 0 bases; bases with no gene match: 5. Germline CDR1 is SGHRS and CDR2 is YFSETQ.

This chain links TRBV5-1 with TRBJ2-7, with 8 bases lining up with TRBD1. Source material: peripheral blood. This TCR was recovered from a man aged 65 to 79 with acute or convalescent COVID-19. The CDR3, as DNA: TGCGCCAGCAGCTTGGGGGGGACAGGTAGCTCCTACGAGCAGTACTTC. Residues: CASSLGGTGSSYEQYF. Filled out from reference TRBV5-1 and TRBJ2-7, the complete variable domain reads KAGVTQTPRYLIKTRGQQVTLSCSPISGHRSVSWYQQTPGQGLQFLFEYFSETQRNKGNFPGRFSGRQFSNSRSEMNVSTLELGDSALYLCASSLGGTGSSYEQYFGPGTRLTVT.